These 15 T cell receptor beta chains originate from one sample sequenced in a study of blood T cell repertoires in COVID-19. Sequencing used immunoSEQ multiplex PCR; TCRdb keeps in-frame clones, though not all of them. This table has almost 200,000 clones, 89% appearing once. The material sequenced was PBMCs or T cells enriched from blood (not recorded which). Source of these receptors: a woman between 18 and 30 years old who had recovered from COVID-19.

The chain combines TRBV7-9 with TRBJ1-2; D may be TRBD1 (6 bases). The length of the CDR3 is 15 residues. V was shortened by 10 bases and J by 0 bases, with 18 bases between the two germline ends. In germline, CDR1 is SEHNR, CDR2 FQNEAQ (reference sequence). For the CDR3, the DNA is TGTGCCACGAACAGGGAACACAATCCTAACTATGGCTACACCTTC. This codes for CATNREHNPNYGYTF.

The DNA for the CDR3 is TGTGCCAGCAGCCTGGGACAGGGAACCTACGAGCAGTACTTC. It translates to CASSLGQGTYEQYF. V is TRBV13 and J is TRBJ2-7, with 9 bases aligning to TRBD1. The CDR3 is 14 amino acids. CDR1 is PRHDT, CDR2 FYEKMQ, per germline (reference sequence). J gave up 2 bases and V 5 bases, and 4 bases lay outside the gene matches.

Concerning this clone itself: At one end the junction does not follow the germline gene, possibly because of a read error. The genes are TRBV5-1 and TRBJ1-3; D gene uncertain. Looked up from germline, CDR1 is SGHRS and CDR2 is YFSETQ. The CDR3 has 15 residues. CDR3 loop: CASSLAREYGNAIYF. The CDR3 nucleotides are TGCGCCAGCAGCTTGGCCCGGGAATACGGAAACGCCATATATTTT.

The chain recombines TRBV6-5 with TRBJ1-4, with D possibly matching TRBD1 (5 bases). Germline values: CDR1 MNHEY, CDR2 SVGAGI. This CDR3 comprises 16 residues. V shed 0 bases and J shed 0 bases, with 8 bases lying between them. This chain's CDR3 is CASSYSRTTTNEKLFF. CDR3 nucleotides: TGTGCCAGCAGTTACTCGAGGACAACAACTAATGAAAAACTGTTTTTT.

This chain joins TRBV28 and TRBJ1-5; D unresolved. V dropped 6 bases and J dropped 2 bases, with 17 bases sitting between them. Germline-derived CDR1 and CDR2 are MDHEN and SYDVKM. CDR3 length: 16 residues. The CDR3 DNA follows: TGTGCCAGCAGAATAACCGGTCTTAGTGGCAATCAGCCCCAGCATTTT. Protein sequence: CASRITGLSGNQPQHF.

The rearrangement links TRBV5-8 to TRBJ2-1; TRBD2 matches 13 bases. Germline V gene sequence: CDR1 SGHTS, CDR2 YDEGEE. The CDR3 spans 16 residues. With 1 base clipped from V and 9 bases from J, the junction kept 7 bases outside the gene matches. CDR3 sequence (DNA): TGTGCCAGCAGCTTGTCGGGGACTAGCGGGGCAGGTGAGCAGTTCTTC. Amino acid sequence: CASSLSGTSGAGEQFF. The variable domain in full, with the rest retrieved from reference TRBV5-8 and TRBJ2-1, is EAGVTQSPTHLIKTRGQQATLRCSPISGHTSVYWYQQALGLGLQFLLWYDEGEERNRGNFPPRFSGRQFPNYSSELNVNALELEDSALYLCASSLSGTSGAGEQFFGPGTRLTVL.

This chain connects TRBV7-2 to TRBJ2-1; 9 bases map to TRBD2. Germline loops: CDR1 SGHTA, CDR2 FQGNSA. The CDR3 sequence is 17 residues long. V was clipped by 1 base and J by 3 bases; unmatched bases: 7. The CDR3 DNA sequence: TGTGCCAGCAGCTTAGTTCGGCGGGGGGGCCGCTACAATGAGCAGTTCTTC. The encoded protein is CASSLVRRGGRYNEQFF.

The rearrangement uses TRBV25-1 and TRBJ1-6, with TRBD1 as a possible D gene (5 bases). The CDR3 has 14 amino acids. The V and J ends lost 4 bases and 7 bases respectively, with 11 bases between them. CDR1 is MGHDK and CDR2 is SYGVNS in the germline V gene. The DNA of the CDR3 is TGTGCCAGCAGTGGCAGGGACTACAATTCACCCCTCCACTTT. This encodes CASSGRDYNSPLHF.

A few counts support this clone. The CDR3 spells CASGLGGLAGVSPRPYEQYF. Written as DNA, the CDR3 is TGTGCTAGTGGTTTGGGGGGACTAGCGGGGGTTTCCCCCCGACCCTACGAGCAGTACTTC. This chain connects TRBV12-5 to TRBJ2-7; 14 positions agree with TRBD2. The CDR3 runs 20 residues. Germline V gene lookup returns CDR1 LGHNT and CDR2 FRNRAP. J was trimmed by 2 bases and V by 1 base; bases with no gene match: 13.

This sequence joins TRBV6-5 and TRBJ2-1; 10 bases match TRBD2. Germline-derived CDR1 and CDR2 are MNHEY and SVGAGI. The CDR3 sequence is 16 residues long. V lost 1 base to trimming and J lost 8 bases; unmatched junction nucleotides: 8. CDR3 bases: TGTGCCAGCAGTTACTGGAGCGGGGGGGGTCTCGATGAGCAGTTCTTC. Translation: CASSYWSGGGLDEQFF.

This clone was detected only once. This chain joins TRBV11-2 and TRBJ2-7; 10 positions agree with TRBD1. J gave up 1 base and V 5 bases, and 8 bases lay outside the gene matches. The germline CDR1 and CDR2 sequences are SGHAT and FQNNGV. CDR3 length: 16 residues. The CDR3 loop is CASSGLRDRGSYEQYF. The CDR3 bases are TGTGCCAGCAGCGGACTCCGGGACAGGGGATCCTACGAGCAGTACTTC. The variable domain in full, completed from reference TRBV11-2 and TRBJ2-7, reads EAGVAQSPRYKIIEKRQSVAFWCNPISGHATLYWYQQILGQGPKLLIQFQNNGVVDDSQLPKDRFSAERLKGVDSTLKIQPAKLEDSAVYLCASSGLRDRGSYEQYFGPGTRLTVT.

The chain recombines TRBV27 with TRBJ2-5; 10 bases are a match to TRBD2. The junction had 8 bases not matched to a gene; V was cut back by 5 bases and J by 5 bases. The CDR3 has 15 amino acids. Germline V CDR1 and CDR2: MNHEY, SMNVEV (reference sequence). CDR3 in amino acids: CASSPERGGRETQYF. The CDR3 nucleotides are TGTGCCAGCAGTCCCGAGCGGGGGGGGAGGGAGACCCAGTACTTC.

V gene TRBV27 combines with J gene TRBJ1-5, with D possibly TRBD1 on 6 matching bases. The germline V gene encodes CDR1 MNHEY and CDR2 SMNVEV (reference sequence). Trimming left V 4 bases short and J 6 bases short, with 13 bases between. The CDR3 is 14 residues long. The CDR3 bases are TGTGCCAGCAGTTATAGTCAGGGGTTTCAGCCCCAGCATTTT. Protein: CASSYSQGFQPQHF.

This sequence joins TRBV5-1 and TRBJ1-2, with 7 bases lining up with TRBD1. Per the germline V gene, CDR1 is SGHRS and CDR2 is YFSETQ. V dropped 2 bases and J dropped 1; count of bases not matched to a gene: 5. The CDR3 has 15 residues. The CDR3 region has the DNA TGCGCCAGCAGCTTCGGGACAGATCATAACTATGGCTACACCTTC. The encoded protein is CASSFGTDHNYGYTF. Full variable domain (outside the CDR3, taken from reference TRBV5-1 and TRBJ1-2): KAGVTQTPRYLIKTRGQQVTLSCSPISGHRSVSWYQQTPGQGLQFLFEYFSETQRNKGNFPGRFSGRQFSNSRSEMNVSTLELGDSALYLCASSFGTDHNYGYTFGSGTRLTVV.

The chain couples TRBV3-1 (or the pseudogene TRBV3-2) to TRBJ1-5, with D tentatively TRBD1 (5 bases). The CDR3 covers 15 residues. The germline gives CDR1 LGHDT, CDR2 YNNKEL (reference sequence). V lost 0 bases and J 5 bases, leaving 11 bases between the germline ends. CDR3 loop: CASSQEGTGDQPQHF. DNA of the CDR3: TGTGCCAGCAGCCAAGAGGGTACAGGTGATCAGCCCCAGCATTTT.